This entry concerns a single T cell receptor beta chain. Its specificity is not known. The method was immunoSEQ multiplex PCR; TCRdb's version includes in-frame clones alone and lacks a portion of them. The sample holds 120,000 or so clones, over 65% seen once. This entry comes from a study of cytomegalovirus exposure and HLA in healthy donors. Study in general: In a later analysis, it was reported that the 120 validation repertoires had been produced on the same platform as the 700 or so repertoires belonging to the first cohort. Study results and caveats: The classifier reportedly diagnosed cytomegalovirus status with high sensitivity and specificity. Researchers counted around 180 TCR beta chains as cytomegalovirus-associated.

The sequenced sample consisted of PBMCs. The receptor was derived from a woman in her twenties or thirties in good health and CMV-seronegative.

CDR3 amino acids: CASSLMGQPLDLHF. In DNA, the CDR3 is TGTGCCAGCAGCTTAATGGGACAACCCTTGGACCTCCACTTT. The chain uses TRBV7-3 and TRBJ1-6, with D possibly being TRBD1 (6 bases). Trimming took 1 base from V and 15 from J, leaving 16 bases between them. Germline CDR1 SGHTA, CDR2 FQGTGA. The CDR3 is made up of 14 amino acids.